This T cell receptor (beta chain) was captured in a study of blood T cell repertoires in COVID-19. Using immunoSEQ multiplex PCR, the repertoire was profiled, and TCRdb retains in-frame clones only, with some absent. The table has around 99,000 clones, approximately 80% seen once; the top ten hold roughly 4%. V lost 2 bases and J lost 5; bases outside the gene matches: 6. CDR1 and CDR2 from the germline V gene are SGHNT and YYREEE (reference sequence). CDR3 length equals 14 residues. Sequenced input: peripheral blood. The clonotype originates from a man aged 65 to 85 with acute or convalescent COVID-19. The J gene is TRBJ1-2, the V gene TRBV5-4, with 7 bases matching TRBD1. CDR3 in DNA: TGTGCCAGCAGCTTCTCTGACAGGGTGTATGGCTACACCTTC. Protein: CASSFSDRVYGYTF. The whole variable domain, remainder taken from reference TRBV5-4 and TRBJ1-2, is ETGVTQSPTHLIKTRGQQVTLRCSSQSGHNTVSWYQQALGQGPQFIFQYYREEENGRGNFPPRFSGLQFPNYSSELNVNALELDDSALYLCASSFSDRVYGYTFGSGTRLTVV.